This T cell receptor (beta chain) was profiled in a study of cytomegalovirus exposure and HLA in healthy donors. Whole-study context: Drawn from HLA-typed donors, about 85 million unique TCRs were held in an early data release.

Use of 60 Vbeta and 13 Jbeta primers characterized the PCR. The protocol was immunoSEQ multiplex PCR, while the TCRdb copy is restricted to in-frame clones and leaves out a portion. Seen here are about 110,000 clones, around four fifths observed once, and the top ten hold under 3%. Trimming cost V 3 bases and J 7 bases; bases outside gene matches: 8. This CDR3 is 16 amino acids long. The germline CDR1 and CDR2 sequences are SGHRS and YFSETQ. The TCR was taken from a woman in her sixties in good health and CMV-seropositive. Material: PBMCs. This chain uses TRBV5-1 with TRBJ2-1; 12 positions agree with TRBD1. As DNA, the CDR3 is TGCGCCAGCAGCTGGACCGGGACAGGGGGCGCGAATGAGCAGTTCTTC. Translation gives CASSWTGTGGANEQFF.